This record looks at one TCR beta chain sequence and its context. This entry comes from a study of blood T cell repertoires in COVID-19. Study-level background: Researchers got acute and convalescent COVID-19 samples from the United States, Italy and Spain.

Repertoires were generated with immunoSEQ multiplex PCR, while TCRdb's copy carries only in-frame clones and drops some. The repertoire has some 31,000 clones, 90% of them found once; the top ten carry 1.5% to 1.9%. V was clipped by 0 bases and J by 11 bases, with 15 bases between them. The CDR3 spans 14 residues. Germline V CDR1 and CDR2: MNHNS, SASEGT. The rearrangement joins TRBV6-1 to TRBJ2-3; D call uncertain. Sequenced material: peripheral blood. This TCR was recovered from a man in his 60s with active COVID-19. CDR3 nucleotide sequence: TGTGCCAGCAGTGAAGCGCTCGCAGGCGTCATGCAGTATTTT. Translating it yields CASSEALAGVMQYF.